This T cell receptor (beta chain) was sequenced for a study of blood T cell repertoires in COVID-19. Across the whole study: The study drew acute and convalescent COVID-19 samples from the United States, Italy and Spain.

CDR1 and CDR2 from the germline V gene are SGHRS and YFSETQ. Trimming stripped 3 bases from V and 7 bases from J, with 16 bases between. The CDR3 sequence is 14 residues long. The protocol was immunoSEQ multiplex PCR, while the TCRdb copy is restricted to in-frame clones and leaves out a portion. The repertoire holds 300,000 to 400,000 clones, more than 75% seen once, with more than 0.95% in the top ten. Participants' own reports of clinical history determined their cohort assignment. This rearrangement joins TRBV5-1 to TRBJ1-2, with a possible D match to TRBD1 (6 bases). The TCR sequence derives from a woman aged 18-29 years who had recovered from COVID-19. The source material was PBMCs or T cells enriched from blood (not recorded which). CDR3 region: CASSYAQGLGGYTF. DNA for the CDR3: TGCGCCAGCAGCTACGCACAGGGTCTCGGTGGCTACACCTTC.